A selection of T cell receptor beta chains follows, all from one sample in a study of beta chain features in type 1 diabetes. Some clones are missing from TCRdb's copy, which holds only in-frame ones; the method was immunoSEQ multiplex PCR. The table has hundreds of thousands of clones, 15% to 18% seen once. The sample was naive CD4+ T cells from blood. The receptor source for this set is a man aged 18 to 29 in good health. CDR3s include the opening cysteine and the closing phenylalanine or tryptophan. D genes are given only for firm matches. Some rows mark clone size as missing; the rest say once, few, many or name a class of expanded clone.

TRBD1 | TRBJ1-2 | TRBV7-2 | NA | 16 | CASSLKADRGYYGYTF | TGTGCCAGCAGCCTCAAAGCTGACAGGGGGTACTATGGCTACACCTTC
NA | TRBJ1-2 | TRBV6-5 | NA | 15 | CASSYWAGGAAGYTF | TGTGCCAGCAGTTACTGGGCCGGGGGGGCGGCCGGCTACACCTTC
TRBD1 | TRBJ2-7 | TRBV15 | few | 15 | CATSLGQGRAYEQYF | TGTGCCACCAGTCTGGGACAGGGGCGGGCCTACGAGCAGTACTTC
NA | TRBJ1-4 | TRBV25-1 | NA | 12 | CASSSRGRELFF | TGTGCCAGCAGTTCCCGGGGTAGGGAACTGTTTTTT
TRBD1 | TRBJ2-7 | TRBV18 | NA | 14 | CASSLGTDTYEQYF | TGTGCCAGCTCACTCGGGACAGATACCTACGAGCAGTACTTC
TRBD1 | TRBJ2-1 | TRBV7-2 | NA | 15 | CASSLRDRGSDEQFF | TGTGCCAGCAGCTTAAGGGACAGGGGGAGTGATGAGCAGTTCTTC
NA | TRBJ2-7 | TRBV19 | NA | 15 | CASSRQDSASYEQYF | TGTGCCAGTAGTAGGCAAGACAGTGCCTCCTACGAGCAGTACTTC
NA | TRBJ1-5 | TRBV9 | NA | 15 | CASSAGGGSNQPQHF | TGTGCCAGCAGCGCGGGTGGGGGAAGCAATCAGCCCCAGCATTTT
TRBD2 | TRBJ2-3 | TRBV6-5 | NA | 15 | CASISGGAGTDTQYF | TGTGCCAGCATTAGCGGGGGGGCAGGCACAGATACGCAGTATTTT
TRBD1 | TRBJ2-7 | TRBV19 | few | 15 | CASRPPGQGLNEQYF | TGTGCCAGTAGACCTCCGGGACAGGGGCTGAACGAGCAGTACTTC
TRBD1 | TRBJ1-2 | TRBV30 | few | 12 | CAGNRGLFGYTF | TGTGCCGGAAACAGGGGACTCTTTGGCTACACCTTC
TRBD1 | TRBJ2-4 | TRBV6-6 | few | 16 | CASSSKDRGTKNIQYF | TGTGCCAGCAGTTCTAAGGACAGGGGAACCAAAAACATTCAGTACTTC
TRBD1 | TRBJ2-7 | TRBV5-1 | few | 15 | CASSLDGTGAYEQYF | TGCGCCAGCAGCTTGGACGGGACAGGGGCCTACGAGCAGTACTTC
NA | TRBJ2-7 | TRBV6-5 | few | 12 | CASSFGIYEQYF | TGTGCCAGCAGTTTTGGGATCTACGAGCAGTACTTC
NA | TRBJ1-2 | TRBV9 | NA | 12 | CASRSGAYGYTF | TGTGCCAGCAGGTCAGGAGCCTATGGCTACACCTTC
TRBD2 | TRBJ2-7 | TRBV9 | NA | 14 | CASSVSGTNYEQYF | TGTGCCAGCAGCGTTTCCGGGACTAACTACGAGCAGTACTTC
TRBD1 | TRBJ1-2 | TRBV18 | NA | 17 | CASSPTGTGSVSYGYTF | TGTGCCAGCTCACCTACCGGGACAGGTTCCGTATCCTATGGCTACACCTTC
TRBD1 | TRBJ2-4 | TRBV7-9 | few | 19 | CASRRFRDRGRLAKNIQYF | TGTGCCAGCAGAAGATTCCGGGACAGGGGCCGATTAGCCAAAAACATTCAGTACTTC
TRBD1 | TRBJ2-6 | TRBV28 | few | 16 | CASSFNSRQGVNVLTF | TGTGCCAGCAGTTTTAACAGTCGACAGGGAGTGAACGTCCTGACTTTC
TRBD1 | TRBJ2-7 | TRBV15 | NA | 15 | CATSRWDRGLYEQYF | TGTGCCACCAGCAGATGGGACAGGGGGCTTTACGAGCAGTACTTC
NA | TRBJ2-7 | TRBV18 | few | 13 | CASSPTGAYEQYF | TGTGCCAGCTCACCGACAGGCGCCTACGAGCAGTACTTC
NA | TRBJ2-4 | TRBV28 | few | 14 | CASRPDTAKNIQYF | TGTGCCAGCAGACCCGACACAGCCAAAAACATTCAGTACTTC
NA | TRBJ2-5 | TRBV7-7 | NA | 14 | CASSSYGLQETQYF | TGTGCCAGCAGCTCGTACGGGCTTCAAGAGACCCAGTACTTC
TRBD1 | TRBJ2-7 | TRBV7-2 | NA | 15 | CASNNPRDRSYEQYF | TGTGCCAGCAACAACCCTCGGGACAGGAGCTACGAGCAGTACTTC
NA | TRBJ2-5 | TRBV29-1 | NA | 12 | CSVEVGGETQYF | TGCAGCGTTGAAGTGGGAGGAGAGACCCAGTACTTC
NA | TRBJ2-3 | TRBV30 | few | 11 | CAWTSRDTQYF | TGTGCCTGGACAAGTCGCGATACGCAGTATTTT
TRBD2 | TRBJ2-1 | TRBV4-2 | NA | 15 | CASSQVKREMDEQFF | TGTGCCAGCAGCCAAGTAAAGCGGGAGATGGATGAGCAGTTCTTC
TRBD1 | TRBJ1-2 | TRBV11-2 | few | 16 | CASSPLNRGRNYGYTF | TGTGCCAGCAGCCCCCTAAACAGGGGGCGGAACTATGGCTACACCTTC
NA | TRBJ2-5 | TRBV10-3 | few | 14 | CAISARGNQETQYF | TGTGCCATCAGTGCAAGGGGGAATCAAGAGACCCAGTACTTC
TRBD2 | TRBJ2-3 | TRBV7-2 | NA | 17 | CASSLVATSGGTDTQYF | TGTGCCAGCAGCTTAGTGGCTACTAGCGGTGGCACAGATACGCAGTATTTT
NA | TRBJ1-2 | TRBV6-5 | few | 13 | CASKPTSNYGYTF | TGTGCCAGCAAACCTACGTCTAACTATGGCTACACCTTC